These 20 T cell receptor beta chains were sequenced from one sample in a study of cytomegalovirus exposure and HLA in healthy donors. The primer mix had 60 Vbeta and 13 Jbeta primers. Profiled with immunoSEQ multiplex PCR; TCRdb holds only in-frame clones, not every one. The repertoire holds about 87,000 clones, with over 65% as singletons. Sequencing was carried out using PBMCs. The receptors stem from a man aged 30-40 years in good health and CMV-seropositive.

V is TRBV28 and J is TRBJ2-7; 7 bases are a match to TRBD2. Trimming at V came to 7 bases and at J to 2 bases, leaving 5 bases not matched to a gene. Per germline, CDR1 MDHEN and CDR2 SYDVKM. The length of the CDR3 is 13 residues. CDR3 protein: CASIGGTTYEQYF. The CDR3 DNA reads TGTGCCAGCATCGGGGGGACGACCTACGAGCAGTACTTC.

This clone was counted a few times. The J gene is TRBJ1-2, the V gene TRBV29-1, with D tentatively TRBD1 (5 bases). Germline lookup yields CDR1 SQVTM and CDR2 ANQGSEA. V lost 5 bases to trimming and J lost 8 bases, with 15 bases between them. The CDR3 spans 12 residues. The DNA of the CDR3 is TGCAGCGTTCCTACAGGTTTTGGCGGCTACACCTTC. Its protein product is CSVPTGFGGYTF.

The CDR3 loop is CASSPTGGNNQPQHF. The CDR3 coding sequence is TGTGCCAGCAGTCCGACAGGGGGTAACAATCAGCCCCAGCATTTT. This sequence joins TRBV6-5 and TRBJ1-5; 9 positions match TRBD1. The CDR3 is 15 amino acids. J was trimmed by 3 bases and V by 5 bases; bases with no gene match: 5. Germline CDR1 reads MNHEY; CDR2 reads SVGAGI.

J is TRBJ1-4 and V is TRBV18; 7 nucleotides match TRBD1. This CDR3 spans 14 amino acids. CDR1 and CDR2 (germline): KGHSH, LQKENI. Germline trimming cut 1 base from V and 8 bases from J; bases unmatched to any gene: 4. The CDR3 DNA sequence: TGTGCCAGCTCACCACTAGACAGGGACGAAAAACTGTTTTTT. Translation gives CASSPLDRDEKLFF.

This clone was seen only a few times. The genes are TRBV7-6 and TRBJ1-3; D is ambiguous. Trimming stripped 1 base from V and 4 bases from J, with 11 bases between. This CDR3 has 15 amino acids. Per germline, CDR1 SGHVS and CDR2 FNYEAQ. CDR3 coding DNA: TGTGCCAGCAGCTTAGGGCAAGCGGGGGGAAACACCATATATTTT. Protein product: CASSLGQAGGNTIYF.

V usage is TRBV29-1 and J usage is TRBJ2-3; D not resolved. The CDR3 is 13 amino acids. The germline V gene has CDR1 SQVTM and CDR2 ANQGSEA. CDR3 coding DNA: TGCAGTGCTATCCGGGTCCGCACAGATACGCAGTATTTT. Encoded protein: CSAIRVRTDTQYF.

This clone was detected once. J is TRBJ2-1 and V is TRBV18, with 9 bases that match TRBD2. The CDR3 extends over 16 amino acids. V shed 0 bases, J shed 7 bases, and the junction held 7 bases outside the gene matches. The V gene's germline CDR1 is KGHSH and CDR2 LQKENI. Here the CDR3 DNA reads TGTGCCAGCTCACCACCGGTACTAGCGGGCATTAATGAGCAGTTCTTC. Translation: CASSPPVLAGINEQFF. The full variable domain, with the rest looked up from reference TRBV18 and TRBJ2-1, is NAGVMQNPRHLVRRRGQEARLRCSPMKGHSHVYWYRQLPEEGLKFMVYLQKENIIDESGMPKERFSAEFPKEGPSILRIQQVVRGDSAAYFCASSPPVLAGINEQFFGPGTRLTVL.

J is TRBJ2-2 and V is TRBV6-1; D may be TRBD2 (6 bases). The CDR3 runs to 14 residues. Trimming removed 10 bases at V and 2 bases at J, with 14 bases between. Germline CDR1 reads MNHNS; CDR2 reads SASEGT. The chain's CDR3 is CATPGLHNTGELFF. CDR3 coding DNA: TGTGCCACCCCGGGACTCCACAACACCGGGGAGCTGTTTTTT.

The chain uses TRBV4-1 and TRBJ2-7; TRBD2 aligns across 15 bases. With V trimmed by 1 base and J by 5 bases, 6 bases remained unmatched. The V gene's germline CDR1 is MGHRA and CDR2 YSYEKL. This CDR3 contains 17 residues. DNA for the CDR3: TGCGCCAGCAGCCAAGGCTATAGGACTAGCGGGAGGGACGAGCAGTACTTC. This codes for CASSQGYRTSGRDEQYF.

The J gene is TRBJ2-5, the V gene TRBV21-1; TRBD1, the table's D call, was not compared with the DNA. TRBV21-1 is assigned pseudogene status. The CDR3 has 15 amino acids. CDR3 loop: CASQTGGLSAETQYF. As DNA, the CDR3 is TGTGCCAGTCAGACAGGGGGCTTGTCGGCGGAGACCCAGTACTTC.

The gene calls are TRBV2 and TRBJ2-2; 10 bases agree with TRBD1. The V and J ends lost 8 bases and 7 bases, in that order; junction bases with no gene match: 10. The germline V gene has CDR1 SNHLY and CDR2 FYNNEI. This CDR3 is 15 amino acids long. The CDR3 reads CASAADRGRNGELFF. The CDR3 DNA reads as TGTGCCAGCGCCGCGGACAGGGGGAGGAACGGGGAGCTGTTTTTT.

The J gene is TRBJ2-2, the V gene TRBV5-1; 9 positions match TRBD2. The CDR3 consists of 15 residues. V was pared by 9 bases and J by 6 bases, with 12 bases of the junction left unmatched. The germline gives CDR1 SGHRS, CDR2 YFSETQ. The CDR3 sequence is CATHAGASGAGELFF. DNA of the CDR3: TGCGCCACCCATGCAGGTGCTAGCGGGGCCGGGGAGCTGTTTTTT.

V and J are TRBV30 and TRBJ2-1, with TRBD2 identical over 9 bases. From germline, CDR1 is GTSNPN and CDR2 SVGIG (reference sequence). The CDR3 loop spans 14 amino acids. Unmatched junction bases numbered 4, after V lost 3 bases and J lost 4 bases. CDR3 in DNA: TGTGCCTGGAGAGTAGCGGGGGCTTACAATGAGCAGTTCTTC. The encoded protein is CAWRVAGAYNEQFF.

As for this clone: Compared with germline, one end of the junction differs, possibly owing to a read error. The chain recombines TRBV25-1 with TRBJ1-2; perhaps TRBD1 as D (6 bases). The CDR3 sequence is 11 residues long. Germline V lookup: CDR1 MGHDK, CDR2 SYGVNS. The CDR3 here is CATGYRDGYPF. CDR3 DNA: TGTGCCACCGGATACAGGGACGGCTACCCCTTC.

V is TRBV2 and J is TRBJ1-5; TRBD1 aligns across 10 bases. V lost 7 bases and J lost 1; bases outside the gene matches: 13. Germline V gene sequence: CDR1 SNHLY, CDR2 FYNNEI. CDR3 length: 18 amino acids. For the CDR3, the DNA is TGTGCCAGCACCGGGTCCCTGACAGGGGGCTCAAGCAATCAGCCCCAGCATTTT. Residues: CASTGSLTGGSSNQPQHF. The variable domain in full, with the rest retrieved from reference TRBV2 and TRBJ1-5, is EPEVTQTPSHQVTQMGQEVILRCVPISNHLYFYWYRQILGQKVEFLVSFYNNEISEKSEIFDDQFSVERPDGSNFTLKIRSTKLEDSAMYFCASTGSLTGGSSNQPQHFGDGTRLSIL.

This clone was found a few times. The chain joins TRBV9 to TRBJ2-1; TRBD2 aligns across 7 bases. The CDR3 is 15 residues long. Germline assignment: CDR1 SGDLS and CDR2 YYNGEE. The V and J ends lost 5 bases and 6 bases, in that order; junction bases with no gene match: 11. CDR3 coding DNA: TGTGCCAGCAGTACTACTAGCGACACTCCCAATGAGCAGTTCTTC. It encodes CASSTTSDTPNEQFF.

CDR3 in amino acids: CASSQDVASYGYTF. Written as DNA, the CDR3 is TGCGCCAGCAGCCAAGACGTGGCCAGCTATGGCTACACCTTC. This chain links TRBV4-3 with TRBJ1-2, with unresolved D. The V gene's germline CDR1 is LGHNA and CDR2 YSLEER. Trimming took 0 bases from V and 4 from J, leaving 9 bases between them. The CDR3 spans 14 residues.

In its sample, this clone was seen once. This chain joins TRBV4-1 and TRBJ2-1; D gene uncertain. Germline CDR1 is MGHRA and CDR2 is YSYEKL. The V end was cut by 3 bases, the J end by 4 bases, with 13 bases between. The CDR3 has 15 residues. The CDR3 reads CASSHQSDMYNEQFF. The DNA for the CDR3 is TGCGCCAGCAGCCACCAATCTGACATGTACAATGAGCAGTTCTTC.

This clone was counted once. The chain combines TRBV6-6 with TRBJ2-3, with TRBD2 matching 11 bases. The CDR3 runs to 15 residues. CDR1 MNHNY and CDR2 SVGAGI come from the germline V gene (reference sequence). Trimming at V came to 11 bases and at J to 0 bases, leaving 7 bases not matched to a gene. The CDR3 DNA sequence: TGTGCCTCCCGGGGGACTAGCGGTAGCACAGATACGCAGTATTTT. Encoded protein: CASRGTSGSTDTQYF.

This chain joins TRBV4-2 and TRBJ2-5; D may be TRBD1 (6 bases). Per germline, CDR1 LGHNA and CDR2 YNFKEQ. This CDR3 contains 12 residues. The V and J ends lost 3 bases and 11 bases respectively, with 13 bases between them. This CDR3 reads CASSHNRAVQYF. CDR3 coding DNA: TGTGCCAGCAGCCACAACAGGGCCGTGCAGTACTTC.